This T cell receptor beta chain was documented in a study of Graves' ophthalmopathy and Graves' hyperthyroidism. Study-wide background: Researchers classed hyperthyroidism as stable given no ophthalmopathy within 18 months of follow-up. Broader study findings: Using 13 signatures, a model distinguished ophthalmopathy from stable hyperthyroidism, reaching about 85% sensitivity and 81.08% specificity. Blood samples also showed most expanded thyroid clonotypes exceeding 0.001 frequency.

Transcripts of RNA were the source for amplifying TCR beta CDR3 regions. Scientists carried out first-round RT-PCR using HTBI primers and then a second-round multiplex PCR. TCRdb re-called the multiplex PCR reads through MiXCR, storing one row per CDR3 protein. Here the sample spans around 1.1 million distinct CDR3 sequences, approximately 35% being singletons. The length of the CDR3 is 14 residues. The V and J ends lost 2 bases and 2 bases respectively, with 10 bases between them. Germline values: CDR1 SNHLY, CDR2 FYNNEI. Participants with hyperthyroidism, aged 18 to 65, were newly diagnosed with under 2 months' duration. As regards this clonotype: Its antigen is still unknown.

V gene TRBV2 combines with J gene TRBJ2-7, with a tentative D call TRBD1 (5 bases). This sequence originates from an adult man with Graves' hyperthyroidism. Sequencing input: peripheral blood or thyroid tissue (not recorded which). The CDR3 coding sequence is TGTGCCAGCAGTGAATTGACAGATACCTACGAGCAGTACTTC. It translates to CASSELTDTYEQYF.